The 27 T cell receptor beta chains reported below all come from one sample, sequenced in a study of blood T cell repertoires in COVID-19. Repertoires were generated with immunoSEQ multiplex PCR, while TCRdb's copy carries only in-frame clones and drops some. The table shows 250,000 to 300,000 clones, with around 80% occurring only once. What was sequenced was peripheral blood. These receptors all come from a man in his 60s with acute or convalescent COVID-19.

The chain is built from TRBV18 and TRBJ1-1, with 8 bases aligning to TRBD1. Per germline, CDR1 KGHSH and CDR2 LQKENI. Trimming at V came to 4 bases and at J to 3 bases, leaving 4 bases not matched to a gene. This CDR3 has 14 amino acids. CDR3 nucleotide sequence: TGTGCCAGCTCACGGACAGGGAGGGACACTGAAGCTTTCTTT. This translates into CASSRTGRDTEAFF.

The genes are TRBV2 and TRBJ1-5, with a weak D call TRBD1 (5 bases). CDR1 is SNHLY and CDR2 is FYNNEI in the germline V gene. The CDR3 extends over 13 amino acids. The V end was cut by 4 bases, the J end by 6 bases, with 10 bases between. CDR3 loop: CASSGGGTQPQHF. The CDR3 DNA follows: TGTGCCAGCAGTGGGGGGGGGACTCAGCCCCAGCATTTT.

The chain recombines TRBV7-8 with TRBJ2-7; 11 bases are a match to TRBD1. The CDR3 consists of 16 residues. Losses at the gene ends were 5 bases for V and 3 bases for J; bases not matched to a gene: 9. Germline CDR1 SGHVS, CDR2 FQNEAQ. DNA for the CDR3: TGTGCCAGCAGCGCTCAATCCGGGACAGGGGGCTACGAGCAGTACTTC. It specifies CASSAQSGTGGYEQYF.

The J gene is TRBJ1-3, the V gene TRBV4-2; TRBD1 is a possible D gene (5 bases). The CDR3 extends over 16 amino acids. Germline CDR1 LGHNA, CDR2 YNFKEQ. Trimming took off 4 bases at V and 1 base at J, with 14 bases between the two ends. The CDR3, as DNA: TGTGCCAGCAGCCTACCTACGCGGGGGTCTGGAAACACCATATATTTT. Protein product: CASSLPTRGSGNTIYF.

The chain recombines TRBV6-2 or TRBV6-3 with TRBJ1-1; TRBD1 might be the D (5 bases). Germline lookup yields CDR1 MNHEY and CDR2 SVGEGT. V lost 5 bases and J 1 base, leaving 8 bases between the germline ends. This CDR3 is 13 amino acids long. The CDR3 sequence: CASSETENTEAFF. The DNA for the CDR3 is TGTGCCAGCAGTGAGACAGAGAACACTGAAGCTTTCTTT.

This clone was seen more than once but under ten times. The V gene is TRBV5-4, the J gene TRBJ2-5; 10 positions match TRBD2. The CDR3 extends over 15 amino acids. Per germline, CDR1 SGHNT and CDR2 YYREEE (reference sequence). The trim removed 4 bases at V and 5 bases at J, leaving 8 bases unmatched. The CDR3 nucleotides are TGTGCCAGCAGCAACCCTAGCGGGGGAAGGGAGACCCAGTACTTC. This encodes CASSNPSGGRETQYF. Complete variable domain (other parts from reference TRBV5-4 and TRBJ2-5): ETGVTQSPTHLIKTRGQQVTLRCSSQSGHNTVSWYQQALGQGPQFIFQYYREEENGRGNFPPRFSGLQFPNYSSELNVNALELDDSALYLCASSNPSGGRETQYFGPGTRLLVL.

The CDR3 nucleotides are TGTGCCAGCAGTGAATATAGGAAGGGGGGGGGCTTTAATGAGCAGTTCTTC. As protein: CASSEYRKGGGFNEQFF. V gene TRBV25-1 combines with J gene TRBJ2-1, with D possibly TRBD2 on 7 matching bases. Trimming left V 0 bases short and J 7 bases short, with 19 bases between. CDR1 MGHDK and CDR2 SYGVNS come from the germline V gene. The CDR3 loop spans 17 amino acids.

The chain joins TRBV9 to TRBJ1-1, with a weak D call TRBD1 (6 bases). Per germline, CDR1 SGDLS and CDR2 YYNGEE. V was pared by 4 bases and J by 3 bases, with 13 bases between. This CDR3 is 14 amino acids long. The CDR3 loop reads CASSFTGSYTEAFF. CDR3 nucleotide sequence: TGTGCCAGCAGCTTCACAGGGTCGTACACTGAAGCTTTCTTT.

The J gene is TRBJ1-4, the V gene TRBV6-5; 7 nucleotides line up with TRBD1. The CDR3 is made up of 15 amino acids. CDR1 MNHEY and CDR2 SVGAGI come from the germline V gene. Trimming took 2 bases from V and 8 from J; bases not matched to a gene: 8. CDR3 sequence: CASSYHSDRKEKLFF. Here the CDR3 DNA reads TGTGCCAGCAGTTACCATTCGGACAGGAAGGAAAAACTGTTTTTT.

The chain couples TRBV6-2 or TRBV6-3 to TRBJ1-2; TRBD1 might be the D (6 bases). Trimming left V 5 bases short and J 4 bases short, with 20 bases between. Germline-derived CDR1 and CDR2 are MNHEY and SVGEGT. The CDR3 has 16 residues. Written as DNA, the CDR3 is TGTGCCAGCAGTCCCTCCCTCCCGGGGGGCGGCTATGGCTACACCTTC. Amino acid sequence: CASSPSLPGGGYGYTF.

The rearrangement joins TRBV18 to TRBJ2-7, with TRBD2 matching over 9 bases. CDR1 is KGHSH and CDR2 is LQKENI in the germline V gene. Trimming took 3 bases from V and 3 from J; bases not matched to a gene: 9. The CDR3 length is 16 residues. The CDR3, as DNA: TGTGCCAGCTCACCCCTAGCTTCTAGCGGGAACTACGAGCAGTACTTC. Translating it yields CASSPLASSGNYEQYF.

This chain links TRBV28 with TRBJ1-5, with TRBD1 as a possible D gene (6 bases). The CDR3 is 13 amino acids. V was trimmed by 7 bases and J by 3 bases, leaving 10 bases between them. The germline V gene encodes CDR1 MDHEN and CDR2 SYDVKM. CDR3 bases: TGTGCCAGCATCCCGGGACACAATCAGCCCCAGCATTTT. Protein product: CASIPGHNQPQHF.

CDR3: CASTWGGGETQYF. The CDR3, as DNA: TGTGCCAGCACCTGGGGTGGCGGGGAGACCCAGTACTTC. The V gene is TRBV11-2, the J gene TRBJ2-5; perhaps TRBD2 as D (5 bases). CDR3 length: 13 amino acids. V lost 7 bases and J 5 bases, leaving 14 bases between the germline ends. Per the germline V gene, CDR1 is SGHAT and CDR2 is FQNNGV.

The chain is built from TRBV7-9 and TRBJ2-1, with D maybe TRBD1 (6 bases). CDR1 is SEHNR and CDR2 is FQNEAQ in the germline V gene (reference sequence). The length of the CDR3 is 14 residues. Trimming stripped 6 bases from V and 5 bases from J, with 14 bases between. The chain's CDR3 is CASSSIGTHNEQFF. The CDR3 DNA is TGTGCCAGCAGTTCCATCGGGACACACAATGAGCAGTTCTTC.

This clone was picked up one time. The rearrangement links TRBV2 to TRBJ2-1, with TRBD2 identical over 8 bases. This CDR3 has 15 residues. With 7 bases clipped from V and 10 bases from J, the junction kept 15 bases outside the gene matches. Germline V CDR1 and CDR2: SNHLY, FYNNEI. The CDR3: CASTSGTRASWEQFF. The CDR3 DNA reads as TGTGCCAGCACCTCCGGGACTAGGGCATCGTGGGAGCAGTTCTTC.

This clone was detected only once. V and J are TRBV18 and TRBJ1-1; 9 bases agree with TRBD1. Germline CDR1 and CDR2: KGHSH and LQKENI. The length of the CDR3 is 13 residues. Trimming cost V 3 bases and J 8 bases; bases outside gene matches: 4. The CDR3 sequence: CASSPTGGPEAFF. The CDR3 DNA follows: TGTGCCAGCTCACCTACAGGGGGCCCAGAAGCTTTCTTT.

The J gene is TRBJ1-2, the V gene TRBV12-3 or TRBV12-4, with 9 bases that match TRBD1. V lost 5 bases to trimming and J lost 5 bases; unmatched junction nucleotides: 3. The CDR3 extends over 13 amino acids. The CDR3 nucleotides are TGTGCCAGCAGTCTCGGGACAGGGTATGGCTACACCTTC. It yields the protein CASSLGTGYGYTF.

The chain carries TRBV6-6 and TRBJ2-3; D possibly corresponds to TRBD2 (6 bases). V was shortened by 7 bases and J by 2 bases, with 16 bases between the two germline ends. Germline CDR1 reads MNHNY; CDR2 reads SVGAGI (reference sequence). CDR3 length equals 15 residues. CDR3 sequence (DNA): TGTGCCAGCACCTTAGCCGGACTACTCACAGATACGCAGTATTTT. Translating gives CASTLAGLLTDTQYF.

This clone was counted between two and nine times. This sample also contains other DNA sequences that code for the same CDR3. The rearrangement links TRBV7-3 to TRBJ1-1; 7 bases are shared with TRBD1. CDR3 length: 13 amino acids. Germline loops: CDR1 SGHTA, CDR2 FQGTGA. After removal of 6 bases from V and 1 base from J, the junction contained 2 bases not matched to a gene. The CDR3: CASRRQGNTEAFF. The CDR3 nucleotides are TGTGCCAGCAGGCGACAGGGGAACACTGAAGCTTTCTTT.

The chain combines TRBV11-2 with TRBJ2-1; 10 nucleotides align to TRBD2. The CDR3 has 17 amino acids. J was trimmed by 0 bases and V by 5 bases; bases with no gene match: 7. The V gene's germline CDR1 is SGHAT and CDR2 FQNNGV. For the CDR3, the DNA is TGTGCCAGCAGCCCCTCTAGCGGGAGCGCCTCCTACAATGAGCAGTTCTTC. The encoded protein is CASSPSSGSASYNEQFF. Full variable domain (rest looked up from reference TRBV11-2 and TRBJ2-1): EAGVAQSPRYKIIEKRQSVAFWCNPISGHATLYWYQQILGQGPKLLIQFQNNGVVDDSQLPKDRFSAERLKGVDSTLKIQPAKLEDSAVYLCASSPSSGSASYNEQFFGPGTRLTVL.

J is TRBJ2-7 and V is TRBV29-1; weak D call: TRBD2 (6 bases). This CDR3 is 12 amino acids long. The V end lost 5 bases, the J end lost 1 base, and 9 bases lay between the germline ends. Germline V gene lookup returns CDR1 SQVTM and CDR2 ANQGSEA. The CDR3 sequence: CSVRDSSYEQYF. The DNA of the CDR3 is TGCAGCGTTAGGGACTCGTCCTACGAGCAGTACTTC.

J is TRBJ1-1 and V is TRBV10-1, with D perhaps matching TRBD1 (6 bases). Germline assignment: CDR1 WNHNN and CDR2 SYGVQD (reference sequence). V dropped 3 bases and J dropped 9 bases, with 14 bases sitting between them. The CDR3 consists of 13 residues. This CDR3 is CASSDQDRDKAFF. CDR3 nucleotides: TGCGCCAGCAGTGACCAGGACAGAGATAAAGCTTTCTTT.

This clone was observed a handful of times. The rearrangement joins TRBV5-5 to TRBJ1-1, with 9 positions matching TRBD1. The CDR3 loop spans 15 amino acids. CDR1 and CDR2 from the germline V gene are SGHKS and YYEKEE (reference sequence). V lost 4 bases and J lost 3; bases outside the gene matches: 7. As DNA, the CDR3 is TGTGCCAGCAGCCGGGACAGGGCTGTAGACACTGAAGCTTTCTTT. This codes for CASSRDRAVDTEAFF.

The chain combines TRBV28 with TRBJ2-5; 8 bases are a match to TRBD1. Trimming cost V 4 bases and J 5 bases; bases outside gene matches: 12. The CDR3 is 16 residues long. Per germline, CDR1 MDHEN and CDR2 SYDVKM. CDR3 coding DNA: TGTGCCAGCAGTTCATTTGGACAGGGTAACAAGGAGACCCAGTACTTC. Encoded protein: CASSSFGQGNKETQYF. Drawing the rest from reference TRBV28 and TRBJ2-5, the complete variable domain is DVKVTQSSRYLVKRTGEKVFLECVQDMDHENMFWYRQDPGLGLRLIYFSYDVKMKEKGDIPEGYSVSREKKERFSLILESASTNQTSMYLCASSSFGQGNKETQYFGPGTRLLVL.

The CDR3 region has the DNA TGTGCCAGCAGCGCCCAGCTTGGACAGACCTACGAGCAGTACTTC. This sequence encodes CASSAQLGQTYEQYF. The chain has TRBV7-9 and TRBJ2-7; perhaps TRBD1 as D (6 bases). The CDR3 extends over 15 amino acids. CDR1 and CDR2 (germline): SEHNR, FQNEAQ (reference sequence). V was trimmed by 5 bases and J by 2 bases, leaving 16 bases between them.

The V and J genes are TRBV18 and TRBJ2-5; the D is unclear. The CDR3 spans 13 residues. Trimming removed 1 base from V and 4 bases from J, with 7 bases in between. The germline V gene has CDR1 KGHSH and CDR2 LQKENI. This CDR3 reads CASSPLARETQYF. The CDR3 region has the DNA TGTGCCAGCTCACCACTAGCACGAGAGACCCAGTACTTC.

The gene calls are TRBV2 and TRBJ1-2; D is perhaps TRBD1 (5 bases). The germline V gene encodes CDR1 SNHLY and CDR2 FYNNEI. The CDR3 contains 11 residues. Trimming removed 8 bases at V and 8 bases at J, with 12 bases between. The CDR3: CASGGAGGYTF. Here the CDR3 DNA reads TGTGCCAGCGGAGGGGCTGGCGGCTACACCTTC.